Listed below are T cell receptor beta chains from one sample, sequenced in a study of CD8 T cells in Susac syndrome. TCRdb fed the immunoSEQ multiplex PCR reads into MiXCR, producing one record per CDR3 protein. The sample has some 94,000 distinct CDR3 sequences, roughly 94% seen once; the top ten hold 0.3%. Material: CD4+ T cells from PBMCs. The receptor set was obtained from a human donor with Susac syndrome. Both conserved end residues are part of each CDR3.

TRBJ1-6 | TRBV4-1 | CASSQVFGTTSPLHF
TRBJ1-5 | TRBV5-1 | CASSLDGQGSNQPQHF
TRBJ2-2 | TRBV7-2 | CASSSGQTRTGELFF
TRBJ2-3 | TRBV2 | CASSEGGVTDTQYF
TRBJ2-3 | TRBV7-2 | CASSFGAHTQYF
TRBJ1-6 | TRBV4-1 | CASSQVGEGNSPLHF
TRBJ1-6 | TRBV5-6 | CASSGGPRGSPLHF
TRBJ1-2 | TRBV7-9 | CASSSPQGNGYTF
TRBJ1-2 | TRBV30 | CACSGPGGYTF
TRBJ2-1 | TRBV7-9 | CASRKDRGPSYNEQFF
TRBJ2-5 | TRBV12-3/TRBV12-4 | CASSPGRVGTQYF
TRBJ2-5 | TRBV28 | CASSNLPRLRGETQYF
TRBJ2-7 | TRBV12-3/TRBV12-4 | CASSFDRVEQYF
TRBJ2-7 | TRBV7-6 | CASSSSGGGQGSYEQYF
TRBJ2-1 | TRBV1 | CTSSLLAGNEQFF
TRBJ2-3 | TRBV3-1 | CASSPPTSGVATQYF
TRBJ2-2 | TRBV9 | CASSVGGRTGELFF
TRBJ1-6 | TRBV20-1 | CSARRTGGASPLHF
TRBJ1-1 | TRBV24-1 | CATSEDGRRDTEAFF
TRBJ2-1 | TRBV29-1 | CSVFYNEQFF
TRBJ2-3 | TRBV3-1 | CASSQELRVDTQYF
TRBJ2-7 | TRBV20-1 | CSARDAGSSYEQYF
TRBJ2-5 | TRBV20-1 | CSARRLAGEGETQYF
TRBJ2-5 | TRBV6-5 | CASSYGERSAETQYF
TRBJ2-2 | TRBV12-3/TRBV12-4 | CASRPPGDTGELFF
TRBJ1-1 | TRBV15 | CATSRERGVTEAFF
TRBJ1-2 | TRBV6-1 | CASRPNTGYGYTF
TRBJ2-1 | TRBV20-1 | CSANSGTAAYNEQFF
TRBJ2-7 | TRBV4-3 | CASSQVQGRSEQYF
TRBJ1-2 | TRBV18 | CASSPQGPYGYTF
TRBJ2-5 | TRBV18 | CASSPYGTGGRETQYF
TRBJ2-3 | TRBV27 | CASSLRRTDTQYF
TRBJ2-7 | TRBV2 | CASSQDQIYEQYF
TRBJ2-7 | TRBV7-8 | CASSLGTTGSYEQYF
TRBJ1-1 | TRBV12-3/TRBV12-4 | CASSFQGFGTEAFF
TRBJ1-2 | TRBV28 | CASTVETYGYTF
TRBJ1-1 | TRBV2 | CASSEWGTGVEAFF
TRBJ2-7 | TRBV27 | CASSPGITYEQYF
TRBJ2-1 | TRBV27 | CASSPLFGFNNEQFF
TRBJ1-4 | TRBV20-1 | CSALGTGGEKLFF
TRBJ1-1 | TRBV7-2 | CASSGYRVGGEAFF
TRBJ1-2 | TRBV30 | CAWSLQSGGYTF
TRBJ1-6 | TRBV3-1 | CASSVTERNSPLHF
TRBJ1-1 | TRBV9 | CASSVATLNTEAFF
TRBJ1-5 | TRBV7-8 | CASSLVSAGSRNQPQHF